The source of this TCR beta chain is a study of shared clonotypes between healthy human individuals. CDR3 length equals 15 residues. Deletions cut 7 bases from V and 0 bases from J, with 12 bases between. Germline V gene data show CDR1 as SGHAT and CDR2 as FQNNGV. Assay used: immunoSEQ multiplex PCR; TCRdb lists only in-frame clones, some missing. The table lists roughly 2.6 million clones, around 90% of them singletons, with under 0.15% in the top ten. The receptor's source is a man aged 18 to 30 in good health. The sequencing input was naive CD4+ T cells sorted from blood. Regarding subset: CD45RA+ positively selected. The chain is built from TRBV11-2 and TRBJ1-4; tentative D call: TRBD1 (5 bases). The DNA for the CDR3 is TGTGCCAGCACTTTGCGGGGGGCAACTAATGAAAAACTGTTTTTT. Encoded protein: CASTLRGATNEKLFF.